Below, 18 T cell receptor beta chains from the same sample are listed, as sequenced in a study of blood T cell repertoires in COVID-19. The assay was immunoSEQ multiplex PCR, and TCRdb's table has in-frame clones only and misses some. Among tens of thousands of clones, roughly 90% were seen once, and the ten largest hold around 8.1%. The sample comprised peripheral blood. These receptor sequences come from a young man with acute or convalescent COVID-19.

The V call is TRBV6-1, the J call TRBJ2-1, with TRBD2 matching over 11 bases. Trimming removed 4 bases from V and 0 bases from J; junction bases left unmatched: 11. CDR3 length: 19 amino acids. Germline assignment: CDR1 MNHNS and CDR2 SASEGT. The CDR3 DNA follows: TGTGCCAGCAGTGTGGCAGAACCTACTAGCGGGAGCTCCTACAATGAGCAGTTCTTC. Protein product: CASSVAEPTSGSSYNEQFF.

V gene TRBV30 combines with J gene TRBJ1-1; D possibly corresponds to TRBD1 (5 bases). V was pared by 3 bases and J by 1 base, with 18 bases between. The CDR3 is made up of 16 amino acids. In germline, CDR1 is GTSNPN, CDR2 SVGIG (reference sequence). The CDR3 nucleotides read TGTGCCTGGAGCCAGAGACAGATTACCCCGAACACTGAAGCTTTCTTT. Translating it yields CAWSQRQITPNTEAFF. Complete variable domain (other parts from reference TRBV30 and TRBJ1-1): SQTIHQWPATLVQPVGSPLSLECTVEGTSNPNLYWYRQAAGRGLQLLFYSVGIGQISSEVPQNLSASRPQDRQFILSSKKLLLSDSGFYLCAWSQRQITPNTEAFFGQGTRLTVV.

This clone was seen a single time. The rearrangement joins TRBV2 to TRBJ2-7; D is possibly TRBD2 (5 bases). The germline V and J ends were trimmed by 7 bases and 7 bases, with 14 bases remaining between them. CDR3 length equals 12 residues. Per the germline V gene, CDR1 is SNHLY and CDR2 is FYNNEI. CDR3 loop: CASKEGLEEQYF. The CDR3 region has the DNA TGTGCCAGCAAAGAGGGCCTAGAAGAGCAGTACTTC. Combining the CDR3 with reference TRBV2 and TRBJ2-7 gives the whole variable domain EPEVTQTPSHQVTQMGQEVILRCVPISNHLYFYWYRQILGQKVEFLVSFYNNEISEKSEIFDDQFSVERPDGSNFTLKIRSTKLEDSAMYFCASKEGLEEQYFGPGTRLTVT.

The sample holds a few counts of this clone. The chain combines TRBV5-6 with TRBJ2-7; perhaps TRBD1 as D (6 bases). Deletions cut 5 bases from V and 4 bases from J, with 10 bases between. Germline V lookup: CDR1 SGHDT, CDR2 YYEEEE. The CDR3 is made up of 12 amino acids. Here the CDR3 reads CASSLDRYEQYF. DNA for the CDR3: TGTGCCAGCAGTTTAGACAGGTACGAGCAGTACTTC.

The CDR3 DNA reads as TGTGCCAGCAGTTATACAGGGGAAGATCAGCCCCAGCATTTT. This gives the protein CASSYTGEDQPQHF. The chain uses TRBV6-5 and TRBJ1-5; 7 bases match TRBD1. The germline V gene encodes CDR1 MNHEY and CDR2 SVGAGI. Trimming cost V 3 bases and J 5 bases; bases outside gene matches: 4. The CDR3 loop spans 14 amino acids.

This clone came up once. V is TRBV28 and J is TRBJ2-6; D might be TRBD2 (5 bases). Germline loops: CDR1 MDHEN, CDR2 SYDVKM. This CDR3 has 16 residues. V dropped 8 bases and J dropped 2 bases, with 16 bases sitting between them. CDR3 residues: CASGGRDFTGANVLTF. CDR3 in DNA: TGTGCCAGCGGCGGACGGGATTTCACTGGGGCCAACGTCCTGACTTTC.

The chain couples TRBV4-2 to TRBJ1-1, with D possibly matching TRBD1 (6 bases). The CDR3 is made up of 18 amino acids. Germline V gene data show CDR1 as LGHNA and CDR2 as YNFKEQ. Trimming took off 4 bases at V and 0 bases at J, with 21 bases between the two ends. CDR3 residues: CASSPLTTGGKMNTEAFF. CDR3 bases: TGTGCCAGCAGCCCTTTGACGACAGGCGGAAAAATGAACACTGAAGCTTTCTTT.

This chain connects TRBV19 to TRBJ2-5, with D possibly TRBD2 on 6 matching bases. Germline CDR1 and CDR2: LNHDA and SQIVND (reference sequence). The CDR3 is 15 amino acids. V shed 7 bases and J shed 3 bases, with 18 bases lying between them. DNA for the CDR3: TGTGCCAGTAACGAGGTAGCGGCAACCAAAGAGACCCAGTACTTC. It specifies CASNEVAATKETQYF. The variable domain in full, completed from reference TRBV19 and TRBJ2-5, reads DGGITQSPKYLFRKEGQNVTLSCEQNLNHDAMYWYRQDPGQGLRLIYYSQIVNDFQKGDIAEGYSVSREKKESFPLTVTSAQKNPTAFYLCASNEVAATKETQYFGPGTRLLVL.

The chain employs TRBV19 and TRBJ2-1; TRBD2 matches at 7 bases. This CDR3 has 16 residues. V lost 3 bases, J lost 7 bases, and 12 bases stayed unmatched. Germline V gene data show CDR1 as LNHDA and CDR2 as SQIVND (reference sequence). The CDR3: CASSIVLAHTGNEQFF. CDR3 DNA: TGTGCCAGTAGTATCGTACTAGCGCACACCGGGAATGAGCAGTTCTTC.

The CDR3 loop reads CARVTEEGSYEQYF. The CDR3 DNA reads as TGTGCCAGGGTGACAGAGGAGGGTTCCTACGAGCAGTACTTC. The V gene is TRBV11-1, the J gene TRBJ2-7; a possible D gene is TRBD2 (6 bases). Germline V gene sequence: CDR1 SGHAT, CDR2 FQDESV (reference sequence). The CDR3 loop spans 14 amino acids. Trimming removed 9 bases at V and 1 base at J, with 16 bases between.

This chain joins TRBV9 and TRBJ1-2, with D perhaps TRBD1 (5 bases). This CDR3 region has 14 residues. Trimming took off 4 bases at V and 8 bases at J, with 18 bases between the two ends. From germline, CDR1 is SGDLS and CDR2 YYNGEE. DNA for the CDR3: TGTGCCAGCAGCCCTCAGACTTCGGGGGTAGGCTACACCTTC. It translates to CASSPQTSGVGYTF.

DNA for the CDR3: TGTGCCAGCAGCTTGGTCTACTCCTCGGTGAATGAGCAGTTCTTC. This translates into CASSLVYSSVNEQFF. The V gene is TRBV5-6, the J gene TRBJ2-1, with D unresolved. CDR3 length: 15 residues. V was clipped by 0 bases and J by 7 bases, with 14 bases between them. Germline V CDR1 and CDR2: SGHDT, YYEEEE.

The gene calls are TRBV2 and TRBJ2-3; 12 bases are a match to TRBD2. The CDR3 loop spans 18 amino acids. Germline loops: CDR1 SNHLY, CDR2 FYNNEI. V dropped 3 bases and J dropped 0; count of bases not matched to a gene: 7. The CDR3 nucleotides read TGTGCCAGCAGTGATCCTAGCGGGAGGGCCGAGAGCACAGATACGCAGTATTTT. Its translation: CASSDPSGRAESTDTQYF.

The chain links TRBV6-2 or TRBV6-3 to TRBJ1-5, with TRBD1 as a possible D gene (5 bases). The CDR3 runs 12 residues. V was clipped by 6 bases and J by 7 bases, with 10 bases between them. Germline V gene sequence: CDR1 MNHEY, CDR2 SVGEGT. In DNA form, the CDR3 reads TGTGCCAGCAGCCACGGGGGACAGCCCCAGCATTTT. It encodes CASSHGGQPQHF.

V usage is TRBV10-3 and J usage is TRBJ2-1; no clear D. Deletions cut 0 bases from V and 7 bases from J, with 10 bases between. Germline V gives CDR1 ENHRY, CDR2 SYGVKD. The CDR3 length is 14 residues. The CDR3 region has the DNA TGTGCCATCAGTGAGTCGAGAGGCGAGAATGAGCAGTTCTTC. Its protein product is CAISESRGENEQFF.

The sample holds a few counts of this clone. V and J are TRBV19 and TRBJ1-3, with D uncertain. The CDR3 is made up of 13 amino acids. V was cut by 3 bases and J by 0 bases, with 3 bases left in between. Germline loops: CDR1 LNHDA, CDR2 SQIVND (reference sequence). The CDR3, as DNA: TGTGCCAGTAGTATCTCCTCTGGAAACACCATATATTTT. It translates to CASSISSGNTIYF.

V gene TRBV6-7 combines with J gene TRBJ2-3, with D maybe TRBD1 (7 bases). TRBV6-7 is annotated as an ORF whose role is uncertain. V was cut by 8 bases and J by 2 bases, with 14 bases left in between. This CDR3 contains 14 residues. This CDR3 reads CASRRRGPTDTQYF. CDR3 bases: TGTGCCAGCCGGCGGAGGGGGCCCACAGATACGCAGTATTTT.

The rearrangement links TRBV7-9 to TRBJ2-3; no clear D. Trimming shortened V by 0 bases and J by 6 bases, and 7 bases separated the two germline ends. Germline-derived CDR1 and CDR2 are SEHNR and FQNEAQ (reference sequence). CDR3 length equals 13 residues. The CDR3 DNA follows: TGTGCCAGCAGCTTAGCTCTAGGTGATACGCAGTATTTT. This gives the protein CASSLALGDTQYF.